This TCR beta chain is drawn from a study of shared clonotypes between healthy human individuals. The wider study: Plates per donor: three CD4 naive, three CD4 memory, two CD8 naive, one CD8 memory. General study results and limits: It was anticipated that sequencing depth would influence how many clonotypes donors shared. Memory subsets had estimated richness that was generally smaller than that of naive subsets.

Repertoires were generated with immunoSEQ multiplex PCR, while TCRdb's copy carries only in-frame clones and drops some. The repertoire consists of some 2,400,000 clones, with approximately 94% occurring once and the leading ten covering 0.13%. The CDR3 is made up of 14 amino acids. Trimming at V came to 9 bases and at J to 0 bases, leaving 7 bases not matched to a gene. Germline CDR1 is SNHLY and CDR2 is FYNNEI. As regards this clone: Antigen specificity is unknown.

V gene TRBV2 combines with J gene TRBJ1-1; TRBD1 agrees at 7 bases. Specimen: naive CD4+ T cells sorted from blood. As to subset: CD45RA+ positively selected. The TCR was taken from a man younger than 35 in good health. The CDR3 sequence is CASLPDRVNTEAFF. CDR3 nucleotides: TGTGCCAGTCTACCCGACAGGGTGAACACTGAAGCTTTCTTT.